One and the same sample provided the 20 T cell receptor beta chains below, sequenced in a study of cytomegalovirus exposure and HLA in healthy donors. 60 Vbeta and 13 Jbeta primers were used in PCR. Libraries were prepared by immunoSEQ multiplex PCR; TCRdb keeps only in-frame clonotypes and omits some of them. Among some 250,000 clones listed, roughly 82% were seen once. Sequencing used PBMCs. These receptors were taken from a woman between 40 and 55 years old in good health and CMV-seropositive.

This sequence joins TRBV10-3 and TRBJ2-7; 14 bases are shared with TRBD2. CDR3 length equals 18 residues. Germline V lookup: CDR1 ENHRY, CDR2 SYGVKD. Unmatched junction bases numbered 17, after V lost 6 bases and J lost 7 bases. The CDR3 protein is CAIREHNKAGTSGSEQYF. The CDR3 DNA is TGTGCCATCAGAGAGCACAATAAGGCCGGGACTAGCGGGAGTGAGCAGTACTTC.

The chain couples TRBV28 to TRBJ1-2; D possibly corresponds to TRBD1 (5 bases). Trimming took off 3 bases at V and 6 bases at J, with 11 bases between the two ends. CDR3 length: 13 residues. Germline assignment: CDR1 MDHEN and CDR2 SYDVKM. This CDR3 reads CASSFAAGHGYTF. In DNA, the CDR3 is TGTGCCAGCAGTTTTGCGGCAGGGCATGGCTACACCTTC.

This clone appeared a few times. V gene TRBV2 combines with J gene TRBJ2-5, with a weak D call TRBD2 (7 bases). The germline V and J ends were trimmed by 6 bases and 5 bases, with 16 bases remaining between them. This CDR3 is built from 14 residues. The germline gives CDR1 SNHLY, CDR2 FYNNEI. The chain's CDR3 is CASSPRGAGETQYF. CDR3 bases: TGTGCCAGCAGCCCCCGGGGGGCAGGGGAGACCCAGTACTTC. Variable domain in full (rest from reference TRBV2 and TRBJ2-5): EPEVTQTPSHQVTQMGQEVILRCVPISNHLYFYWYRQILGQKVEFLVSFYNNEISEKSEIFDDQFSVERPDGSNFTLKIRSTKLEDSAMYFCASSPRGAGETQYFGPGTRLLVL.

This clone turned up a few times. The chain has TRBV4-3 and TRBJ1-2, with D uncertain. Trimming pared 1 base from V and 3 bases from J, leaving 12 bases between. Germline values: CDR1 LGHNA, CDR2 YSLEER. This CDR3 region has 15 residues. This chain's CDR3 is CASSQGVQVYYGYTF. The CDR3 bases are TGCGCCAGCAGCCAAGGTGTCCAGGTTTACTATGGCTACACCTTC.

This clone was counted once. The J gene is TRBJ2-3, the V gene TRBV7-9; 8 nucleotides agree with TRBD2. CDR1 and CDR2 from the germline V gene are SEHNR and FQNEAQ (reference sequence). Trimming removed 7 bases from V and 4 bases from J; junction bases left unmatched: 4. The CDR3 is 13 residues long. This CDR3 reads CASKLAVADTQYF. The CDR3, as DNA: TGTGCCAGCAAACTAGCGGTGGCAGATACGCAGTATTTT.

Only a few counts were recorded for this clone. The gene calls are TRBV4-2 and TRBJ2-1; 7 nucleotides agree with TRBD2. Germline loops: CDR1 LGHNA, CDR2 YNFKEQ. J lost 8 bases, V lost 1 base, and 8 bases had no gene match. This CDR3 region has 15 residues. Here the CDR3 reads CASSQGPGGFDEQFF. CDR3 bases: TGTGCCAGCAGCCAAGGCCCGGGGGGATTCGATGAGCAGTTCTTC.

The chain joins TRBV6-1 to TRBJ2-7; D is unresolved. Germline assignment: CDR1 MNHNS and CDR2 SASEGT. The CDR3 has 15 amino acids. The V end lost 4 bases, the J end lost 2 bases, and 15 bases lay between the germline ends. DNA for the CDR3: TGTGCCAGCAGTGTCGTAAGGCGGCAGCCCTACGAGCAGTACTTC. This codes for CASSVVRRQPYEQYF.

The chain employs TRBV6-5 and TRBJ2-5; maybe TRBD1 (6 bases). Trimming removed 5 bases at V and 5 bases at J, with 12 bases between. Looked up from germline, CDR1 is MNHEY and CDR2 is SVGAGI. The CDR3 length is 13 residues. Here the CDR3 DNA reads TGTGCCAGCAGTAACAGGGATGCGGAGACCCAGTACTTC. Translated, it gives CASSNRDAETQYF.

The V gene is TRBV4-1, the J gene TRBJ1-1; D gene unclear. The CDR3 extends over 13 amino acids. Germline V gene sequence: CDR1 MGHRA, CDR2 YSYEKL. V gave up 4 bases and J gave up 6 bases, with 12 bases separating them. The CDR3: CASSPPVGAEAFF. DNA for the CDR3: TGCGCCAGCAGCCCCCCTGTCGGGGCTGAAGCTTTCTTT.

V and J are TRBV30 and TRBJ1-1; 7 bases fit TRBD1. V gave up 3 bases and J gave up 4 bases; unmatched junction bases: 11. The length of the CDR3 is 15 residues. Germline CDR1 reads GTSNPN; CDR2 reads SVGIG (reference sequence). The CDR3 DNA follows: TGTGCCTGGAGAGTGGAGGGGGCTAGGGTCACTGAAGCTTTCTTT. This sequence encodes CAWRVEGARVTEAFF.

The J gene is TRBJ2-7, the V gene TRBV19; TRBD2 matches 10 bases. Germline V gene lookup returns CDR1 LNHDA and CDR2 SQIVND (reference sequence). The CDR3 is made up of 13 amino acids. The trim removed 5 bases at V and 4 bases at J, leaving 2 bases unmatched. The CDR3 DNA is TGTGCCAGTAGTCGTAGCGGGAGGTACGAGCAGTACTTC. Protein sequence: CASSRSGRYEQYF.

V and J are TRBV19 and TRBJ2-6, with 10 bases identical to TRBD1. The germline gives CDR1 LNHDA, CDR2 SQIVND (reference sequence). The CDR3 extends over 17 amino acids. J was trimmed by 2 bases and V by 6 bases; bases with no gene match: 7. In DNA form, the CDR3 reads TGTGCCAGTAGCCGGGGACAGGGGTTTGCTGGGGCCAACGTCCTGACTTTC. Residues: CASSRGQGFAGANVLTF. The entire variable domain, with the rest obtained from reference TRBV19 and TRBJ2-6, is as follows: DGGITQSPKYLFRKEGQNVTLSCEQNLNHDAMYWYRQDPGQGLRLIYYSQIVNDFQKGDIAEGYSVSREKKESFPLTVTSAQKNPTAFYLCASSRGQGFAGANVLTFGAGSRLTVL.

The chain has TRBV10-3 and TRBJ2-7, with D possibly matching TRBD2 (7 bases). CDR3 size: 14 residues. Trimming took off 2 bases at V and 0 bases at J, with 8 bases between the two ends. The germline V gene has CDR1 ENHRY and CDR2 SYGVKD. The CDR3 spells CAISERGGSYEQYF. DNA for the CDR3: TGTGCCATCAGTGAGAGGGGGGGCTCCTACGAGCAGTACTTC.

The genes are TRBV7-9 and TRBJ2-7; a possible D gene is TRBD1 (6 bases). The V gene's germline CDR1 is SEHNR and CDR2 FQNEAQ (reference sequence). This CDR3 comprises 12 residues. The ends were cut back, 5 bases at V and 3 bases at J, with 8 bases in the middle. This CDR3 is CASSQTGYEQYF. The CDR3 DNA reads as TGTGCCAGCAGCCAGACAGGCTACGAGCAGTACTTC. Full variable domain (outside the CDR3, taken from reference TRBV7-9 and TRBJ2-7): DTGVSQNPRHKITKRGQNVTFRCDPISEHNRLYWYRQTLGQGPEFLTYFQNEAQLEKSRLLSDRFSAERPKGSFSTLEIQRTEQGDSAMYLCASSQTGYEQYFGPGTRLTVT.

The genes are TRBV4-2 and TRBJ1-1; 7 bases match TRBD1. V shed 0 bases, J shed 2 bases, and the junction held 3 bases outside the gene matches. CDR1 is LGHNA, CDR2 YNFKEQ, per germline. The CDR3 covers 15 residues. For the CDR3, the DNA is TGTGCCAGCAGCCAAGAGGGGACAGCAAACACTGAAGCTTTCTTT. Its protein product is CASSQEGTANTEAFF.

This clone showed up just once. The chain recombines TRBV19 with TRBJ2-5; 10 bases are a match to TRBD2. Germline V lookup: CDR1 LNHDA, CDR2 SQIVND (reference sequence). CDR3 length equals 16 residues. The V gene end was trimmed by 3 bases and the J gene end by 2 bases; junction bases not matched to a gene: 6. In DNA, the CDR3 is TGTGCCAGTAGTATGGGGCTAGCGGGGGTTCAAGAGACCCAGTACTTC. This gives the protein CASSMGLAGVQETQYF.

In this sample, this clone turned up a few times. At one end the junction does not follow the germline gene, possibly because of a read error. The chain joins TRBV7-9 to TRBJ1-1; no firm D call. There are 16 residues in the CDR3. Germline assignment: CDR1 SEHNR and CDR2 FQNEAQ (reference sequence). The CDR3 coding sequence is TGTTCCAGCAGCTTAGCGCCCGCGTTCGGGGACACTGAAGCTTTCTTT. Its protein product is CSSSLAPAFGDTEAFF. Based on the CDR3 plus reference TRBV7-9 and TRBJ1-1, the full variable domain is DTGVSQNPRHKITKRGQNVTFRCDPISEHNRLYWYRQTLGQGPEFLTYFQNEAQLEKSRLLSDRFSAERPKGSFSTLEIQRTEQGDSAMYLCSSSLAPAFGDTEAFFGQGTRLTVV.

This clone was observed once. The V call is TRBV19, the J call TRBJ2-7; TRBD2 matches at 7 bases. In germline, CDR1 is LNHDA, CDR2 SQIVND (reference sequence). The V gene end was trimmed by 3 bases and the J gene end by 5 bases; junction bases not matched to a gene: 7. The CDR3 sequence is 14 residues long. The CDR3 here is CASSIGGSYNEQYF. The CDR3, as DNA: TGTGCCAGTAGTATCGGCGGGAGCTACAACGAGCAGTACTTC.

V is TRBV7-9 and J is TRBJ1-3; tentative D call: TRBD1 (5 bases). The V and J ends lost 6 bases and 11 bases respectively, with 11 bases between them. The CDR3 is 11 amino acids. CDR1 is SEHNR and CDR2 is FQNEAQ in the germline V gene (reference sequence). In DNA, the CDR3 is TGTGCCAGCAGTAGGGGAGGGCCCATATATTTT. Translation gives CASSRGGPIYF.

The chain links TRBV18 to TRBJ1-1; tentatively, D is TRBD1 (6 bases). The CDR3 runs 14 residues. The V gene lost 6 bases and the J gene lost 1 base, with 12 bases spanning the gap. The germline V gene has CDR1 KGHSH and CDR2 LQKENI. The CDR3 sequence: CASSSGQKNTEAFF. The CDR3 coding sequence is TGTGCCAGCTCCTCCGGACAGAAGAACACTGAAGCTTTCTTT.